The sequence of this T cell receptor (beta chain) was determined in a study of blood T cell repertoires in COVID-19. About the research overall: Spain, Italy and the United States supplied samples that represented acute and convalescent COVID-19. T cells, B-cell-depleted T cells, or PBMCs provided the cDNA or gDNA that served as material.

There are 14 residues in the CDR3. V was clipped by 0 bases and J by 3 bases, with 8 bases between them. Germline CDR1 SGHDT, CDR2 YYEEEE. In the study's own analysis: From reference gene primer amplification, estimates of nucleated cell counts were derived. Generated by immunoSEQ multiplex PCR, the TCRdb table keeps only in-frame clones and is missing some. V and J calls and clone size follow that table, whereas D and trimming were derived from the DNA. The table includes 250,000 to 350,000 clones, around 83% detected once. The TCR comes from a woman between 50 and 59 years old with acute or convalescent COVID-19. Sequences were obtained from peripheral blood. The rearrangement links TRBV5-6 to TRBJ2-3, with D possibly being TRBD1 (5 bases). Here the CDR3 DNA reads TGTGCCAGCAGCTTGGTAAAGGGGACAGATACGCAGTATTTT. Translating it yields CASSLVKGTDTQYF. The whole variable domain, remainder taken from reference TRBV5-6 and TRBJ2-3, is DAGVTQSPTHLIKTRGQQVTLRCSPKSGHDTVSWYQQALGQGPQFIFQYYEEEERQRGNFPDRFSGHQFPNYSSELNVNALLLGDSALYLCASSLVKGTDTQYFGPGTRLTVL.